The text below deals with one TCR beta chain. The antigen is undetermined. Germline V lookup: CDR1 KGHDR, CDR2 SFDVKD. V was clipped by 4 bases and J by 4 bases, with 15 bases between them. This CDR3 comprises 15 residues. The data were obtained in a study of T cell responses to AZD1222 COVID-19 vaccine. Study conclusions and caveats: CD4 TCRs linked to vaccination spanned spike, dominating at 160-218 and 743-854. Sampling captured repertoires only after the peak T cell response.

Some clones are missing from TCRdb's copy, which holds only in-frame ones; the method was immunoSEQ multiplex PCR. The table lists under 170,000 clones, 80% to 95% of them singletons. Second-dose intervals of approximately 4 or approximately 12 weeks were pooled. This material consisted of peripheral blood, taken 28 days after the second AZD1222 dose. This chain joins TRBV24-1 and TRBJ1-1; perhaps TRBD1 as D (5 bases). The source of this sequence is an adult who received the AZD1222 COVID-19 vaccine. CDR3 sequence reads: CATSESGGGTTEAFF. The CDR3 nucleotides are TGTGCCACCAGTGAGAGTGGGGGAGGGACCACTGAAGCTTTCTTT.